This T cell receptor (beta chain) was recorded in a study of monozygotic twins with inflammatory bowel disease. Regarding the study as a whole: With others, IBD patients shared fewer clonotypes than healthy twins did, especially with disease activity.

The template switching step added UMIs that contained a 6-nucleotide sample barcode. TCRdb reprocessed the 5' RACE reads, keeping one entry per CDR3 protein, no DNA. The repertoire shows about 210,000 distinct CDR3 sequences; the top ten hold around 1.5%. Comment on this clonotype: What it binds is not known.

There are 15 residues in the CDR3. In germline, CDR1 is DFQATT, CDR2 SNEGSKA (reference sequence). Sequences were obtained from blood. The chain links TRBV20-1 to TRBJ2-7; the D call of TRBD2 rests on TCRdb alone, since no DNA is present to check it. The source of this sequence is a human donor with ulcerative colitis or Crohn's disease, or a healthy co-twin of an affected twin (not recorded which). Here the CDR3 reads CSARRETSLSYEQYF.